The 25 T cell receptor beta chains below all came from one sample that was sequenced in a study of blood T cells in healthy people across ages. Primers used in a second PCR of about 7 to 12 cycles were a sample-barcoded 5' primer and a J-beta primer mix. TCRdb reanalysed the 5' RACE reads using MiXCR and keeps one entry per CDR3 protein. This sample yields roughly 2 million distinct CDR3 sequences, of which around half are seen a single time; around 2.1% belongs to the top ten. Sequencing was performed on blood. These receptors all come from a woman aged 40 to 49 in good health.

This clonotype showed up many times. The rearrangement uses TRBV4-1 and TRBJ2-7; 8 nucleotides agree with TRBD1. Germline lookup yields CDR1 MGHRA and CDR2 YSYEKL. This CDR3 contains 15 residues. Trimming at V came to 4 bases and at J to 3 bases, leaving 8 bases not matched to a gene. CDR3 nucleotides: TGCGCCAGCAGCCGGACAGGGACAGCCAACTACGAGCAGTACTTC. It specifies CASSRTGTANYEQYF.

This clonotype turned up a few times. The V gene is TRBV20-1, the J gene TRBJ2-1; 10 bases map to TRBD2. Losses at the gene ends were 5 bases for V and 9 bases for J; bases not matched to a gene: 13. CDR3 length: 15 residues. CDR1 and CDR2 (germline): DFQATT, SNEGSKA (reference sequence). The DNA for the CDR3 is TGCAGTGCTCGCCTAGCGGGGGTAGTTTCTGGTGAGCAGTTCTTC. Translating it yields CSARLAGVVSGEQFF.

This chain uses TRBV12-3 or TRBV12-4 with TRBJ2-1, with unresolved D. This CDR3 spans 11 amino acids. V lost 8 bases and J 5 bases, leaving 7 bases between the germline ends. The DNA of the CDR3 is TGTGCCAGCGGTCAGGACAATGAGCAGTTCTTC. Its protein is CASGQDNEQFF.

This clonotype has at least ten counts. V gene TRBV29-1 combines with J gene TRBJ2-1; 14 bases are shared with TRBD2. From germline, CDR1 is SQVTM and CDR2 ANQGSEA. Unmatched junction bases numbered 8, after V lost 5 bases and J lost 8 bases. The CDR3 consists of 15 residues. In nucleotides, the CDR3 is TGCAGCGTTCAGGCTTTGGGACTAGCGGGGGATGAGCAGTTCTTC. This encodes CSVQALGLAGDEQFF.

V and J are TRBV20-1 and TRBJ2-3, with TRBD2 as a possible D gene (5 bases). The germline gives CDR1 DFQATT, CDR2 SNEGSKA (reference sequence). Between the trimmed V and J ends, which lost 1 base and 6 bases, there was a span of 23 bases. This CDR3 is built from 17 residues. The CDR3 loop is CSARAPLTKDMVDTQYF. Written as DNA, the CDR3 is TGCAGTGCTAGAGCTCCACTGACTAAAGATATGGTCGATACGCAGTATTTT.

The genes are TRBV20-1 and TRBJ1-1; the D is unclear. CDR1 DFQATT and CDR2 SNEGSKA come from the germline V gene (reference sequence). This CDR3 has 12 amino acids. V was clipped by 6 bases and J by 4 bases, with 12 bases between them. CDR3 protein: CSAGRDATEAFF. Written as DNA, the CDR3 is TGCAGTGCAGGGAGGGATGCCACTGAAGCTTTCTTT.

In its sample, this clonotype was seen once. This chain uses TRBV27 with TRBJ2-1; TRBD1 is a possible D gene (6 bases). V lost 6 bases, J lost 3 bases, and 12 bases lay in between. The CDR3 consists of 14 residues. Germline CDR1 is MNHEY and CDR2 is SMNVEV (reference sequence). The CDR3: CASRATTGYNEQFF. DNA for the CDR3: TGTGCCAGCAGAGCCACGACAGGCTACAATGAGCAGTTCTTC.

V usage is TRBV6-5 and J usage is TRBJ2-3, with D perhaps TRBD1 or TRBD2 (5 bases each). The V gene's germline CDR1 is MNHEY and CDR2 SVGAGI. The CDR3 consists of 15 residues. The germline V and J ends were trimmed by 0 bases and 8 bases, with 15 bases remaining between them. The CDR3 nucleotides are TGTGCCAGCAGTTACTCGAGCGGTGCTGGGGGTACGCAGTATTTT. Translated, it gives CASSYSSGAGGTQYF.

This clonotype was found a few times. The rearrangement uses TRBV7-2 and TRBJ2-5; D remains unclear. CDR3 length: 13 amino acids. The V gene lost 5 bases and the J gene lost 5 bases, with 12 bases spanning the gap. The germline gives CDR1 SGHTA, CDR2 FQGNSA. This chain's CDR3 is CASSDDRSETQYF. DNA of the CDR3: TGTGCCAGCAGCGACGACCGGTCCGAGACCCAGTACTTC.

This clonotype was observed a handful of times. This chain joins TRBV7-9 and TRBJ1-2, with D maybe TRBD1 (6 bases). The CDR3 has 15 residues. The germline V gene encodes CDR1 SEHNR and CDR2 FQNEAQ (reference sequence). Deletions cut 5 bases from V and 0 bases from J, with 13 bases between. CDR3 in DNA: TGTGCCAGCAGCATAATGGACAGCCCTAACTATGGCTACACCTTC. This sequence encodes CASSIMDSPNYGYTF.

Written as DNA, the CDR3 is TGTGCCAGCAGCTACGCAAGGGACGGCTACACCTTC. Translating gives CASSYARDGYTF. V gene TRBV6-6 combines with J gene TRBJ1-2, with D maybe TRBD1 (5 bases). V dropped 6 bases and J dropped 8 bases, with 13 bases sitting between them. This CDR3 region has 12 residues. CDR1 is MNHNY and CDR2 is SVGAGI in the germline V gene (reference sequence).

This clonotype was counted only a few times. The chain recombines TRBV7-2 with TRBJ2-1; possibly TRBD2 for D (6 bases). With 1 base removed from V and 7 bases from J, the gap between germline ends came to 20 bases. Germline V gene data show CDR1 as SGHTA and CDR2 as FQGNSA. The CDR3 has 17 residues. The DNA for the CDR3 is TGTGCCAGCAGCTTAGAATCGGCGGGACCTCTTAGGAATGAGCAGTTCTTC. Translated, it gives CASSLESAGPLRNEQFF.

As regards this clonotype: Possible read error: a much larger clone is one base away. The gene calls are TRBV11-2 and TRBJ2-7; D perhaps matches TRBD2 (7 bases). With 2 bases removed from V and 7 bases from J, the gap between germline ends came to 18 bases. Germline V gene lookup returns CDR1 SGHAT and CDR2 FQNNGV. CDR3 length equals 15 residues. This chain's CDR3 is CASSLLGGAYNEQYF. The CDR3, as DNA: TGTGCCAGCAGCTTATTGGGGGGGGCTTACAATGAGCAGTACTTC.

This clonotype was seen only a few times. This chain joins TRBV4-1 and TRBJ2-7, with 9 nucleotides matching TRBD2. Germline V gene data show CDR1 as MGHRA and CDR2 as YSYEKL. This CDR3 is 15 amino acids long. The V segment lost 4 bases and the J segment 4 bases; nucleotides outside the gene matches: 8. Here the CDR3 reads CASSRLAGALYEQYF. CDR3 DNA sequence: TGCGCCAGCAGCCGCTTAGCGGGGGCCTTGTACGAGCAGTACTTC.

This clonotype was picked up one time. In nucleotides, the CDR3 is TGTGCCAGCAGCTCAAAGACAGATTTTCTACACAATGAGCAGTTCTTC. Residues: CASSSKTDFLHNEQFF. This chain connects TRBV6-1 to TRBJ2-1; D perhaps matches TRBD1 (5 bases). Trimming took off 6 bases at V and 5 bases at J, with 20 bases between the two ends. Germline CDR1 reads MNHNS; CDR2 reads SASEGT. The CDR3 has 16 residues.

The genes are TRBV9 and TRBJ2-1; weak D call: TRBD1 (5 bases). From germline, CDR1 is SGDLS and CDR2 YYNGEE. The CDR3 sequence is 16 residues long. V was clipped by 0 bases and J by 4 bases, with 14 bases between them. The CDR3 sequence is CASSVVQGTLYNEQFF. The CDR3, as DNA: TGTGCCAGCAGCGTAGTTCAGGGTACCCTATACAATGAGCAGTTCTTC. The full variable domain, rest sourced from reference TRBV9 and TRBJ2-1, is DSGVTQTPKHLITATGQRVTLRCSPRSGDLSVYWYQQSLDQGLQFLIQYYNGEERAKGNILERFSAQQFPDLHSELNLSSLELGDSALYFCASSVVQGTLYNEQFFGPGTRLTVL.

This clonotype came up many times. The chain couples TRBV7-9 to TRBJ2-7; D is uncertain. With 1 base removed from V and 0 bases from J, the gap between germline ends came to 7 bases. Germline-derived CDR1 and CDR2 are SEHNR and FQNEAQ (reference sequence). This CDR3 is 14 amino acids long. The CDR3 protein is CASSLGQNSYEQYF. Written as DNA, the CDR3 is TGTGCCAGCAGCTTAGGGCAAAACTCCTACGAGCAGTACTTC.

Notes on this clonotype: One end of the junction does not line up with germline, which may come from a read error. This chain uses TRBV3-1 with TRBJ1-2; D remains ambiguous. Germline CDR1 LGHDT, CDR2 YNNKEL (reference sequence). The CDR3 loop spans 12 amino acids. The CDR3 is CANSGRSYGYTF. CDR3 nucleotide sequence: TGTGCCAACAGCGGACGGTCCTATGGCTACACCTTC.

The chain uses TRBV4-3 and TRBJ2-3; TRBD2 might be the D (7 bases). The CDR3 sequence is 17 residues long. Germline V gives CDR1 LGHNA, CDR2 YSLEER. The germline V and J ends were trimmed by 0 bases and 4 bases, with 17 bases remaining between them. Written as DNA, the CDR3 is TGCGCCAGCAGCCAAGATCTGGGGGGGACATCTCCAGATACGCAGTATTTT. The encoded protein is CASSQDLGGTSPDTQYF.

V is TRBV6-5 and J is TRBJ1-1, with D possibly matching TRBD1 (6 bases). Per the germline V gene, CDR1 is MNHEY and CDR2 is SVGAGI. The CDR3 is made up of 13 amino acids. The ends were cut back, 5 bases at V and 10 bases at J, with 17 bases in the middle. The DNA of the CDR3 is TGTGCCAGCAGTAGGGACATACCTGAGCGAGCTTTCTTT. Protein sequence: CASSRDIPERAFF.

The V gene is TRBV20-1, the J gene TRBJ1-2, with 8 nucleotides matching TRBD1. The germline gives CDR1 DFQATT, CDR2 SNEGSKA (reference sequence). This CDR3 region has 16 residues. Trimming at V came to 1 base and at J to 8 bases, leaving 15 bases not matched to a gene. CDR3 in DNA: TGCAGTGCTAGAGTAATAGGGGCAGGGGGCGACGGAGGCTACACCTTC. It yields the protein CSARVIGAGGDGGYTF.

This rearrangement joins TRBV25-1 to TRBJ1-2; D remains ambiguous. The germline gives CDR1 MGHDK, CDR2 SYGVNS. The CDR3 loop spans 12 amino acids. Trimming shortened V by 3 bases and J by 5 bases, and 7 bases separated the two germline ends. The CDR3, as DNA: TGTGCCAGCAGTGATGCAGGTTATGGCTACACCTTC. It encodes CASSDAGYGYTF.

In this sample, this clonotype turned up a few times. This chain connects TRBV20-1 to TRBJ2-3; tentative D call: TRBD2 (6 bases). CDR1 is DFQATT, CDR2 SNEGSKA, per germline (reference sequence). The CDR3 contains 14 residues. V was trimmed by 4 bases and J by 2 bases, leaving 13 bases between them. For the CDR3, the DNA is TGCAGTGCTATTGTGGCGGGGACCACAGATACGCAGTATTTT. Translation: CSAIVAGTTDTQYF.

The rearrangement joins TRBV20-1 to TRBJ1-5; D unresolved. Per the germline V gene, CDR1 is DFQATT and CDR2 is SNEGSKA (reference sequence). This CDR3 is 15 amino acids long. Trimming left V 3 bases short and J 0 bases short, with 12 bases between. CDR3 sequence: CSASVSPDSNQPQHF. CDR3 sequence (DNA): TGCAGTGCTAGCGTTTCACCTGATAGCAATCAGCCCCAGCATTTT.

This rearrangement joins TRBV27 to TRBJ2-3; D might be TRBD1 or TRBD2, each matching 6 bases. Germline CDR1 MNHEY, CDR2 SMNVEV (reference sequence). Trimming removed 3 bases at V and 10 bases at J, with 20 bases between. There are 15 residues in the CDR3. This chain's CDR3 is CASSFTVAGGDAQYF. The CDR3 nucleotides are TGTGCCAGCAGTTTCACCGTGGCCGGGGGCGATGCGCAGTATTTT.